This T cell receptor (beta chain) originates from a study of T-cell reconstitution after alpha-beta-depleted transplantation in children. Points from the study as a whole: Some patients' high day-60 TCRbeta diversity was traced to surviving recipient T cells and thymic progenitors. Newly produced T cells mostly provided counts and TCRbeta diversity after one year, as hyperexpanded clones declined. Several hundred expanded graft clones reportedly gave rise to the alpha-beta T cells present about two months after transplant.

For TCRbeta, the library was prepared with unique molecular identifiers. A single record per CDR3 protein comes from TCRdb applying MiXCR to the PCR reads. The repertoire holds approximately 500,000 distinct CDR3 sequences, roughly 10% seen once, with roughly 2% in the top ten. J was trimmed by 3 bases and V by 0 bases; bases with no gene match: 14. In germline, CDR1 is SGHRS, CDR2 YFSETQ. The length of the CDR3 is 19 residues. This clonotype was recorded many times. Its antigen is unidentified. This specimen was PBMCs, taken before TCRalphabeta/CD19-depleted stem cell transplant. The source of this sequence is a child aged 2-9 years with inherited bone marrow failure, due to receive a stem cell transplant. The chain uses TRBV5-1 and TRBJ2-7, with TRBD2 identical over 11 bases. CDR3 sequence reads: CASSLVGGIPLAGVYEQYF. Written as DNA, the CDR3 is TGCGCCAGCAGCTTGGTTGGGGGGATCCCACTAGCGGGGGTCTACGAGCAGTACTTC.